This record looks at one T cell receptor (beta chain) sequence and its context. In the source study's methods: Amplification of reference gene primers was used by the study to estimate nucleated cell counts. Only in-frame clones appear in the TCRdb table, and some are missing; sequencing was by immunoSEQ multiplex PCR. The DNA was the basis for D and trimming; V, J and clone size are from that table. The sample consists of around 230,000 clones, around 90% of them appearing once. CDR3 length equals 12 residues. Trimming pared 3 bases from V and 2 bases from J, leaving 5 bases between. Germline V gene lookup returns CDR1 GTSNPN and CDR2 SVGIG (reference sequence). The source of the sample is a study of blood T cell repertoires in COVID-19.

The material sequenced was peripheral blood. This TCR was recovered from a man aged 55 to 69 who had recovered from COVID-19. This chain links TRBV30 with TRBJ1-3, with TRBD1 as a possible D gene (5 bases). CDR3 in DNA: TGTGCCTGGAGAGGGGCTGGAAACACCATATATTTT. Its translation is CAWRGAGNTIYF.